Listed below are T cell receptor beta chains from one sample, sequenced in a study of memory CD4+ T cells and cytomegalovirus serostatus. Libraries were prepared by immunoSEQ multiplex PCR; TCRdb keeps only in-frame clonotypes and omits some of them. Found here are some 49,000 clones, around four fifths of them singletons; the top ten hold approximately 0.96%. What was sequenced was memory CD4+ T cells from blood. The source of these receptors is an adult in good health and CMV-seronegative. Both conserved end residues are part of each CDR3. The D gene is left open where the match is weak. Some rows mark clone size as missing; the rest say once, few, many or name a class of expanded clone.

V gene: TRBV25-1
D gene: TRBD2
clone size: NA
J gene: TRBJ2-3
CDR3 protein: CASSVAGAGDTQYF
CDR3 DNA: TGTGCCAGCAGCGTAGCGGGGGCCGGAGATACGCAGTATTTT

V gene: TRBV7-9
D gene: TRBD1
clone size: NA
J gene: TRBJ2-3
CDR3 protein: CASRYWDSRTDTQYF
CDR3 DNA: TGTGCCAGCAGGTACTGGGACAGTCGGACAGATACGCAGTATTTT

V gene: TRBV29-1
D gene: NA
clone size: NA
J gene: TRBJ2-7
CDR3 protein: CSVDIGAGYEQYF
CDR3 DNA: TGCAGCGTTGACATTGGAGCTGGCTACGAGCAGTACTTC

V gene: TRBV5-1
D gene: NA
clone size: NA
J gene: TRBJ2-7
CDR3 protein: CASRDQGSSYEQYF
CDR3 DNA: TGCGCCAGCAGGGATCAAGGGAGTTCCTACGAGCAGTACTTC

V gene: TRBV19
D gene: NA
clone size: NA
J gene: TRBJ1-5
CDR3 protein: CASSIGGRGSNQPQHF
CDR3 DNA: TGTGCCAGTAGTATAGGAGGGCGTGGAAGCAATCAGCCCCAGCATTTT

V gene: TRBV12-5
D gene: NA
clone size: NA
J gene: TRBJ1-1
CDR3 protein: CASGSDGGRTEAFF
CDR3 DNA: TGTGCTAGTGGTTCAGATGGAGGGAGGACTGAAGCTTTCTTT

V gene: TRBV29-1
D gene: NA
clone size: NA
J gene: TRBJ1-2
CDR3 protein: CSASGQNYGYTF
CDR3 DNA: TGCAGCGCTAGCGGACAAAACTATGGCTACACCTTC

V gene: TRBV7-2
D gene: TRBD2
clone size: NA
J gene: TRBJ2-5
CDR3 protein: CASSLQPSGQETQYF
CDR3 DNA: TGTGCCAGCAGCTTACAGCCTAGCGGGCAAGAGACCCAGTACTTC

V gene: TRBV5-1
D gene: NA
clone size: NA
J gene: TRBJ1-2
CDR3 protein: CASKLGSGGYTF
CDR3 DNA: TGCGCCAGCAAGCTCGGGTCGGGAGGCTACACCTTC

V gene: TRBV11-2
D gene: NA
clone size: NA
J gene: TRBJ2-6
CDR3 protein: CASSLVVTASGANVLTF
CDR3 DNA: TGTGCCAGCAGCTTAGTGGTGACAGCCTCTGGGGCCAACGTCCTGACTTTC

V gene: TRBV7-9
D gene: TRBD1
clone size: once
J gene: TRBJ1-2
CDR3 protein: CASSLAMGTGHGYTF
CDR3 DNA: TGTGCCAGCAGCTTAGCGATGGGGACAGGTCATGGCTACACCTTC

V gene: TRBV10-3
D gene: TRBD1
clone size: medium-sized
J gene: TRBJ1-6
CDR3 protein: CAISVRQGNSPLHF
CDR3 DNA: TGTGCCATCAGTGTAAGACAGGGTAATTCACCCCTCCACTTT

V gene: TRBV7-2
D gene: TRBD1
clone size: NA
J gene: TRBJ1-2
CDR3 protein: CASSPADRGNNYGYTF
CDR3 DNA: TGTGCCAGCAGCCCGGCGGACAGGGGAAATAACTATGGCTACACCTTC

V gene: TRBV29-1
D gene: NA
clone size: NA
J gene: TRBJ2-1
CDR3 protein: CSYRGAYNEQFF
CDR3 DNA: TGCAGCTATAGGGGAGCATACAATGAGCAGTTCTTC

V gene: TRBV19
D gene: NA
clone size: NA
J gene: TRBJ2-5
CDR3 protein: CASSPDLSQREETQYF
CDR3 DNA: TGTGCCAGTAGTCCGGATTTGAGTCAGCGGGAAGAGACCCAGTACTTC

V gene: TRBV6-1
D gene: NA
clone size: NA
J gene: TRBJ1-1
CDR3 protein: CASSEDVRDTEAFF
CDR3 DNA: TGTGCCAGCAGTGAAGATGTCAGGGACACTGAAGCTTTCTTT

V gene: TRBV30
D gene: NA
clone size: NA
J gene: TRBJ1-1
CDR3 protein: CAWRIRGRATEAFF
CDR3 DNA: TGTGCCTGGAGAATCAGGGGTCGGGCCACTGAAGCTTTCTTT

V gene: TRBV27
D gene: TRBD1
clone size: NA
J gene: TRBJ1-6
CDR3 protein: CATRGGGGSPLHF
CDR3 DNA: TGTGCCACCCGGGGAGGGGGCGGTTCACCCCTCCACTTT

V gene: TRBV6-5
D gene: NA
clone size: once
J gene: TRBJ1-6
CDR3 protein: CASSVGRTAGPPLHF
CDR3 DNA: TGTGCCAGCAGCGTCGGACGGACCGCGGGGCCACCCCTCCACTTT

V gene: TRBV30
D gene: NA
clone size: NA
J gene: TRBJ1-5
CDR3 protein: CAWSIGVGGNQPQHF
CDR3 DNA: TGTGCCTGGAGTATAGGGGTTGGCGGCAATCAGCCCCAGCATTTT

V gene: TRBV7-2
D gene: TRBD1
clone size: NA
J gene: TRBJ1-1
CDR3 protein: CASSLQQGATEAFF
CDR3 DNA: TGTGCCAGCAGCTTGCAACAGGGGGCCACTGAAGCTTTCTTT

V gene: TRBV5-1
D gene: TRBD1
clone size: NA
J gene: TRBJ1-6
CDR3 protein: CASSLGGTGGSPLHF
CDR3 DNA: TGCGCCAGCAGCTTGGGTGGGACAGGGGGCTCACCCCTCCACTTT

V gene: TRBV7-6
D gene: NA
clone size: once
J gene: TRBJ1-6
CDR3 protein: CASSPGGALPLHF
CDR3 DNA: TGTGCCAGCAGCCCCGGCGGAGCGTTGCCCCTCCACTTT

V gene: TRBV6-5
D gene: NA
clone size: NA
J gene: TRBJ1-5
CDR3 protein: CASSFSGQHSNQPQHF
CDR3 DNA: TGTGCCAGCAGTTTTTCAGGACAGCATAGCAATCAGCCCCAGCATTTT

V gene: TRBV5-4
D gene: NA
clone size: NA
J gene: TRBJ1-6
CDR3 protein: CASSFWTLNSPLHF
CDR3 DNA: TGTGCCAGCAGCTTCTGGACATTGAATTCACCCCTCCACTTT

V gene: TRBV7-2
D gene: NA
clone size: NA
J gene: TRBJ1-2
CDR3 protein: CASSLGPKGNYGYTF
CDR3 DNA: TGTGCCAGCAGCTTAGGTCCGAAGGGTAACTATGGCTACACCTTC

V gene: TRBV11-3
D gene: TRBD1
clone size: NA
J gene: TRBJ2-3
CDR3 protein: CASSLGQAYTDTQYF
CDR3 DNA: TGTGCCAGCAGCTTGGGACAGGCCTACACAGATACGCAGTATTTT

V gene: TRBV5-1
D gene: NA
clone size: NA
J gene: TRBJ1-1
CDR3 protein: CASSLGGRHNSRNTEAFF
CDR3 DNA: TGCGCCAGCAGCCTGGGAGGGAGGCACAACTCGCGGAACACTGAAGCTTTCTTT

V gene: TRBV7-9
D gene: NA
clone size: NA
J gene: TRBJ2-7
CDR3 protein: CASSFVRGKVNEQYF
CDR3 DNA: TGTGCCAGCAGCTTCGTCCGGGGAAAGGTGAACGAGCAGTACTTC

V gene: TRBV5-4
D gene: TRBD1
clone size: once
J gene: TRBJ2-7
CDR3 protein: CASSSDRGVTSWQYF
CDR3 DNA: TGTGCCAGCAGCTCCGACAGGGGGGTTACGAGTTGGCAGTACTTC

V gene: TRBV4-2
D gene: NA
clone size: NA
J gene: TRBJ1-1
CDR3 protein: CASSLAGGKNGEAFF
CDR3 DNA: TGTGCCAGCAGCTTAGCAGGCGGGAAGAACGGTGAAGCTTTCTTT

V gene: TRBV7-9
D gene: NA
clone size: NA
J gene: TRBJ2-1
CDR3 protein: CASSLESGVRFF
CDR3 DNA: TGTGCCAGCAGCTTAGAGTCAGGGGTAAGATTCTTC

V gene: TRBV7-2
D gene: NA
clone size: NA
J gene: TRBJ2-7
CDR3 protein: CASSSLGGGRGGYEQYF
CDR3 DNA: TGTGCCAGCAGCTCTCTGGGGGGGGGCAGGGGAGGCTACGAGCAGTACTTC

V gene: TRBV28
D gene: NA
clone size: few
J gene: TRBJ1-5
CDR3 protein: CASRSSFNQPQHF
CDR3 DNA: TGTGCCAGCCGGAGCAGTTTCAATCAGCCCCAGCATTTT

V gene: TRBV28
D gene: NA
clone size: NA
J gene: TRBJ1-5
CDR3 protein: CASTRGGAYSNQPQHF
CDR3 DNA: TGTGCCAGCACCAGAGGAGGGGCTTATAGCAATCAGCCCCAGCATTTT

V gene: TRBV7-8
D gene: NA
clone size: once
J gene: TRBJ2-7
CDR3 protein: CASSLSELREQYF
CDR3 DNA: TGTGCCAGCAGCTTATCAGAGCTACGAGAGCAGTACTTC

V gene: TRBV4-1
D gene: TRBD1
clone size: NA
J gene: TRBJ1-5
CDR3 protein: CASGGAGGQPQHF
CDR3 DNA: TGCGCCAGTGGGGGGGCAGGGGGTCAGCCCCAGCATTTT

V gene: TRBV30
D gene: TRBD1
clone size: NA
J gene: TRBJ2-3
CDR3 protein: CAWSRDRGYTDTQYF
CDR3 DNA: TGTGCCTGGAGCCGGGACAGGGGTTACACAGATACGCAGTATTTT

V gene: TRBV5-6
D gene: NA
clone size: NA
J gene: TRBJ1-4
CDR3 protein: CASSLGRGFEKLFF
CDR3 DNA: TGTGCCAGCAGCTTGGGCAGGGGTTTTGAAAAACTGTTTTTT

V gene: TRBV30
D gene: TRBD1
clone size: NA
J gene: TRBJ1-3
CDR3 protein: CAWSVPSGGSGNTIYF
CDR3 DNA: TGTGCCTGGAGTGTACCCTCAGGGGGATCTGGAAACACCATATATTTT

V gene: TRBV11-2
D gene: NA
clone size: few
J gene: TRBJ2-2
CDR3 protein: CASSLARAGAGELFF
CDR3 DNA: TGTGCCAGCAGCTTAGCCAGGGCCGGGGCCGGGGAGCTGTTTTTT

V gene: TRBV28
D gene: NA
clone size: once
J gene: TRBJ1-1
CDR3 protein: CASSSGLPNTEAFF
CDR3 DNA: TGTGCCAGCAGTTCGGGACTACCGAACACTGAAGCTTTCTTT

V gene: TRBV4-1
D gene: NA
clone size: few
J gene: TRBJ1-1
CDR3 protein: CASSPLPYTEAFF
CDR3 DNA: TGCGCCAGCAGCCCCCTACCTTACACTGAAGCTTTCTTT

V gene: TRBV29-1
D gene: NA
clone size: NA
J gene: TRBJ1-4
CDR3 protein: CSVAGVGEKLFF
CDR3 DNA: TGCAGCGTAGCAGGGGTAGGGGAAAAACTGTTTTTT

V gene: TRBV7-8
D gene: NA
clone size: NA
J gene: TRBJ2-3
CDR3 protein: CASSFGQPHTDTQYF
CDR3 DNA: TGTGCCAGCAGCTTCGGACAGCCCCACACAGATACGCAGTATTTT

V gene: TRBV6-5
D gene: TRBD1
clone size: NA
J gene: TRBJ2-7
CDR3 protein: CASSRPGTGTYEQYF
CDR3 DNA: TGTGCCAGCAGCCGCCCCGGGACAGGGACGTACGAGCAGTACTTC

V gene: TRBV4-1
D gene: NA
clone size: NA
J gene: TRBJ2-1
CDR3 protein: CASSPLAASYNEQFF
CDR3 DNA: TGCGCCAGCAGCCCTCTGGCGGCCTCCTACAATGAGCAGTTCTTC

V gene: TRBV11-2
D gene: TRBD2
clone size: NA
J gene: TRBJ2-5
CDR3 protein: CASSPPGLAGGQETQYF
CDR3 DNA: TGTGCCAGCAGCCCCCCGGGACTAGCGGGGGGACAAGAGACCCAGTACTTC